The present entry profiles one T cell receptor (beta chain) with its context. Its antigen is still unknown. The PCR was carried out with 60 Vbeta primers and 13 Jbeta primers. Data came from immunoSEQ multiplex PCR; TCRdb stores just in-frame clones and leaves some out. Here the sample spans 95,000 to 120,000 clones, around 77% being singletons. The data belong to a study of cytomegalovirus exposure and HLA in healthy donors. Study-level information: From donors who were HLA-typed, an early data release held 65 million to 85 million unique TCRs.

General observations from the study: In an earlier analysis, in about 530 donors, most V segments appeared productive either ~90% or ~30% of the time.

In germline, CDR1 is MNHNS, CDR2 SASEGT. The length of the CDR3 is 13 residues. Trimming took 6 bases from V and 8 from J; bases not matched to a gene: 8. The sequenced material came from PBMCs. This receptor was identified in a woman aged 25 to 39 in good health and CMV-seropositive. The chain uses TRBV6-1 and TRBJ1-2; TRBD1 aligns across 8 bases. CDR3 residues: CASRSDRVQGYTF. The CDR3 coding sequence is TGTGCCAGCAGGTCGGACAGGGTACAGGGCTACACCTTC.